The 8 T cell receptor beta chains in this list originate from one sample, sequenced in a study of blood T cell repertoires in COVID-19. Using immunoSEQ multiplex PCR, the repertoire was profiled, and TCRdb retains in-frame clones only, with some absent. The sample gives just over 60,000 clones, 65% to 80% of which show up once; roughly 18% is in the top ten. The sequenced sample was peripheral blood. The receptor source for this set is a man in his fifties or sixties with acute or convalescent COVID-19.

This rearrangement joins TRBV14 to TRBJ2-1, with TRBD2 matching 13 bases. Trimming removed 8 bases from V and 8 bases from J; junction bases left unmatched: 9. Germline CDR1 and CDR2: SGHDN and FVKESK. The CDR3 length is 15 residues. This chain's CDR3 is CASGTSGTRSDEQFF. CDR3 nucleotides: TGTGCCAGCGGGACTAGCGGGACGAGGTCCGATGAGCAGTTCTTC.

The V call is TRBV28, the J call TRBJ2-5, with 8 positions matching TRBD1. The CDR3 spans 19 residues. CDR1 MDHEN and CDR2 SYDVKM come from the germline V gene. The trim removed 1 base at V and 0 bases at J, leaving 13 bases unmatched. CDR3 sequence: CASSLYVPGQDPYQETQYF. DNA of the CDR3: TGTGCCAGCAGTTTATACGTCCCGGGACAGGATCCGTACCAAGAGACCCAGTACTTC. Full variable domain (outside the CDR3, taken from reference TRBV28 and TRBJ2-5): DVKVTQSSRYLVKRTGEKVFLECVQDMDHENMFWYRQDPGLGLRLIYFSYDVKMKEKGDIPEGYSVSREKKERFSLILESASTNQTSMYLCASSLYVPGQDPYQETQYFGPGTRLLVL.

The rearrangement joins TRBV19 to TRBJ2-5; TRBD2 might be the D (5 bases). This CDR3 contains 14 residues. Germline V gene lookup returns CDR1 LNHDA and CDR2 SQIVND (reference sequence). V lost 1 base and J lost 4, with 10 bases in between. CDR3 DNA: TGTGCCAGTAGTATAGGCCCGGAGGTAGAGACCCAGTACTTC. Protein: CASSIGPEVETQYF.

In its sample, this clone was seen once. This chain uses TRBV30 with TRBJ2-7, with 10 positions matching TRBD1. CDR3 length: 18 residues. Germline-derived CDR1 and CDR2 are GTSNPN and SVGIG (reference sequence). Germline trimming cut 1 base from V and 0 bases from J; bases unmatched to any gene: 12. The CDR3 loop is CAWSDLDRGFFGSYEQYF. CDR3 coding DNA: TGTGCCTGGAGTGATTTGGACAGGGGGTTCTTCGGCTCCTACGAGCAGTACTTC.

The chain uses TRBV7-3 and TRBJ2-7; 8 bases match TRBD2. There are 11 residues in the CDR3. The V segment lost 10 bases and the J segment 13 bases; nucleotides outside the gene matches: 12. Germline loops: CDR1 SGHTA, CDR2 FQGTGA. The CDR3 DNA follows: TGTGCCACCCCGGCCGAGCTAGCGGGTTACTTC. Translation gives CATPAELAGYF.

The chain has TRBV5-6 and TRBJ2-7, with D possibly TRBD2 on 5 matching bases. The CDR3 totals 14 residues. The germline V gene has CDR1 SGHDT and CDR2 YYEEEE. The ends were cut back, 2 bases at V and 6 bases at J, with 15 bases in the middle. The CDR3 is CASSLGPRRPEQYF. The CDR3 bases are TGTGCCAGCAGCTTAGGGCCCCGGAGGCCCGAGCAGTACTTC.

The chain links TRBV28 to TRBJ2-5; 7 nucleotides line up with TRBD1. This CDR3 region has 12 residues. V shed 8 bases, J shed 0 bases, and the junction held 0 bases outside the gene matches. Germline lookup yields CDR1 MDHEN and CDR2 SYDVKM. The CDR3 DNA is TGTGCCAGCGGGACAGACCAAGAGACCCAGTACTTC. It encodes CASGTDQETQYF.

The chain joins TRBV5-5 to TRBJ2-1, with a weak D call TRBD1 (6 bases). The CDR3 has 18 residues. V was cut by 0 bases and J by 5 bases, with 21 bases left in between. CDR1 SGHKS and CDR2 YYEKEE come from the germline V gene (reference sequence). CDR3 loop: CASSLGTAVGGPHNEQFF. CDR3 DNA: TGTGCCAGCAGCTTGGGGACGGCCGTAGGGGGACCCCACAATGAGCAGTTCTTC.